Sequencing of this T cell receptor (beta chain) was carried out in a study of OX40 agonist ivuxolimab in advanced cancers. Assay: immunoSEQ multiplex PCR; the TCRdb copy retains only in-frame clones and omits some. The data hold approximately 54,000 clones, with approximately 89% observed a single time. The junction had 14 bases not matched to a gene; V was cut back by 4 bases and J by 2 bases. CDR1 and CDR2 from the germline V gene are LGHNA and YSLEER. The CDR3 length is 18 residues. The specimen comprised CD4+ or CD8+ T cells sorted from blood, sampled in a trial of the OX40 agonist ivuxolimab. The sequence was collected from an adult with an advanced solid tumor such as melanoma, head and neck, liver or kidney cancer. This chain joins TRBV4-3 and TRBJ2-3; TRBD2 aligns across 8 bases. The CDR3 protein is CASSPEGGVAGFTDTQYF. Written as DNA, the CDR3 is TGCGCCAGCAGCCCGGAGGGTGGGGTAGCGGGATTCACAGATACGCAGTATTTT.